This T cell receptor beta chain was recorded in a study of blood T cell repertoires in COVID-19. Study information: There were acute and convalescent COVID-19 samples, and they came from the United States, Italy and Spain. PBMCs, B-cell-depleted T cells, or T cells provided the cDNA or gDNA that made up the material.

How the authors handled the data: The assay estimated nucleated cells by amplifying reference gene primers. Using immunoSEQ multiplex PCR, the repertoire was profiled, and TCRdb retains in-frame clones only, with some absent. V and J calls and clone size come straight from that table; D and trimming were deduced from the DNA. This sample carries around 280,000 clones, roughly 91% of them seen once, and the ten largest clones take 11%. Germline CDR1 SNHLY, CDR2 FYNNEI. V lost 3 bases and J 3 bases, leaving 9 bases between the germline ends. The CDR3 spans 14 residues. The sample taken for sequencing was peripheral blood. The chain employs TRBV2 and TRBJ1-3; D unresolved. The receptor was isolated from a woman aged 25 to 45 with COVID-19, enrolled during active disease. The CDR3 sequence: CASSETQIGNTIYF. CDR3 coding DNA: TGTGCCAGCAGTGAGACTCAAATTGGAAACACCATATATTTT.